This is a list of T cell receptor beta chains from one sample in a study of tumor-infiltrating lymphocytes in localized non-small cell lung cancer. Only in-frame clones appear in the TCRdb table, and some are missing; sequencing was by immunoSEQ multiplex PCR. Seen here are 15,000 to 20,000 clones, less than 85% observed once, and the top ten hold 5.5% to 7%. Sequencing was done on a sample of lung tumor tissue. These receptors were collected from a human donor with non-small cell lung cancer. The CDR3 runs from the conserved cysteine through the conserved F or W. A D gene is named only where the DNA matches it firmly. Not every row has a clone size; where given, it reads once, few, many or a size class.

.	TRBV5-4	TRBJ1-1	.	CASSSGMNTEAFF	TGTGCCAGCAGTTCAGGGATGAACACTGAAGCTTTCTTT
.	TRBV5-1	TRBJ1-1	.	CASRAGAMNTEAFF	TGCGCCAGTAGGGCAGGCGCTATGAACACTGAAGCTTTCTTT
TRBD2	TRBV7-9	TRBJ2-3	few	CATAGLGLDTQYF	TGTGCCACCGCGGGACTAGGCCTAGATACGCAGTATTTT
.	TRBV27	TRBJ2-3	few	CASSWQGFTDTQYF	TGTGCCAGCAGTTGGCAAGGGTTCACAGATACGCAGTATTTT
TRBD1	TRBV13	TRBJ1-4	.	CASSFGQGVGGEKLFF	TGTGCCAGCAGCTTCGGACAGGGGGTAGGCGGTGAAAAACTGTTTTTT
.	TRBV2	TRBJ2-7	.	CASGLELVSAYEQYF	TGTGCCAGCGGCCTGGAACTAGTCTCTGCCTACGAGCAGTACTTC
TRBD1	TRBV7-8	TRBJ1-3	.	CASSWTGGNTIYF	TGTGCCAGCAGCTGGACAGGGGGTAACACCATATATTTT
.	TRBV6-1	TRBJ1-2	.	CAIQPGHLNYGYTF	TGTGCCATTCAACCGGGACACCTAAACTATGGCTACACCTTC
TRBD1	TRBV11-2	TRBJ1-1	.	CASSVGTANTEAFF	TGTGCCAGCAGCGTGGGGACAGCGAACACTGAAGCTTTCTTT
.	TRBV25-1	TRBJ2-7	.	CASSLGGDEQYF	TGTGCCAGCAGTTTAGGTGGGGACGAGCAGTACTTC
TRBD2	TRBV27	TRBJ2-3	.	CASRAGGRDTQYF	TGTGCCAGCAGAGCGGGAGGCCGGGATACGCAGTATTTT
.	TRBV5-3	TRBJ1-1	few	CARSRRGRQGTEAFF	TGTGCCAGAAGCCGTCGAGGGCGGCAGGGCACTGAAGCTTTCTTT
.	TRBV11-1	TRBJ1-1	.	CASSHRRANTEAFF	TGTGCCAGCAGCCACAGGAGGGCGAACACTGAAGCTTTCTTT
.	TRBV5-1	TRBJ2-3	.	CASSLARSTDTQYF	TGCGCCAGCAGCTTGGCCCGGAGCACAGATACGCAGTATTTT
.	TRBV28	TRBJ2-5	.	CASSVLGLETQYF	TGTGCCAGCAGCGTACTAGGTTTGGAGACCCAGTACTTC
.	TRBV14	TRBJ2-2	.	CASSLIWDSMNTGELFF	TGTGCCAGCAGCCTGATCTGGGACTCCATGAACACCGGGGAGCTGTTTTTT
.	TRBV25-1	TRBJ1-3	.	CASSEGLLGHPSGNTIYF	TGTGCCAGCAGTGAAGGCCTCCTAGGACACCCCTCTGGAAACACCATATATTTT
TRBD2	TRBV6-1	TRBJ2-3	.	CASSEVSGERDSQYF	TGTGCCAGCAGTGAAGTATCGGGGGAGCGGGACTCGCAGTATTTT
.	TRBV28	TRBJ2-5	.	CASSRDSKTQYF	TGTGCCAGCAGTCGGGACTCGAAGACCCAGTACTTC
.	TRBV5-1	TRBJ2-1	.	CASSYVSGISNEQFF	TGCGCCAGCAGCTACGTTTCCGGGATCTCCAATGAGCAGTTCTTC
TRBD2	TRBV7-6	TRBJ2-5	.	CASSSTGLAGLGETQYF	TGTGCCAGCAGCTCTACCGGACTAGCGGGATTAGGAGAGACCCAGTACTTC
.	TRBV2	TRBJ2-6	once	CASKLRDSGANVLTF	TGTGCCAGCAAGCTAAGAGACTCTGGGGCCAACGTCCTGACTTTC
.	TRBV2	TRBJ1-1	.	CASSAEGRTEAFF	TGTGCCAGCAGTGCAGAGGGACGGACTGAAGCTTTCTTT
.	TRBV7-8	TRBJ2-5	.	CASSLVAIGGQETQYF	TGTGCCAGCAGCTTAGTTGCGATTGGGGGGCAAGAGACCCAGTACTTC
TRBD2	TRBV5-1	TRBJ2-1	.	CASSLTAGAGDEQFF	TGCGCCAGCAGCTTAACAGCGGGGGCCGGGGATGAGCAGTTCTTC
.	TRBV9	TRBJ1-4	.	CASSSREEGEKLFF	TGTGCCAGCAGCAGCAGGGAGGAGGGCGAAAAACTGTTTTTT
.	TRBV5-4	TRBJ2-3	.	CASSSRQADTQYF	TGTGCCAGCAGCTCCAGACAGGCAGATACGCAGTATTTT
TRBD1	TRBV6-5	TRBJ2-5	few	CASSAGTGLETQYF	TGTGCCAGCAGCGCCGGGACAGGGTTGGAGACCCAGTACTTC
.	TRBV7-2	TRBJ2-7	.	CASSLDGGRKEQYF	TGTGCCAGCAGCTTAGATGGGGGGAGGAAGGAGCAGTACTTC
TRBD1	TRBV7-9	TRBJ2-7	.	CASSLGTGREQYF	TGTGCCAGCAGCCTCGGGACAGGGAGGGAGCAGTACTTC
TRBD1	TRBV29-1	TRBJ2-7	.	CSVVPGTGDYEQYF	TGCAGCGTTGTTCCCGGGACAGGGGACTACGAGCAGTACTTC
.	TRBV10-1	TRBJ2-1	.	CASSESRLTMKQFF	TGCGCCAGCAGTGAGTCGCGTCTGACAATGAAACAGTTCTTC
TRBD1	TRBV28	TRBJ1-3	.	CASLKGARNTIYF	TGTGCCAGCTTAAAGGGGGCTAGAAACACCATATATTTT
.	TRBV27	TRBJ2-7	few	CASSYQRGSYEQYF	TGTGCCAGCAGTTATCAGAGGGGCTCCTACGAGCAGTACTTC
TRBD2	TRBV7-9	TRBJ2-5	.	CASSLGEGRKTQYF	TGTGCCAGCAGCTTAGGGGAGGGAAGAAAGACCCAGTACTTC
TRBD2	TRBV7-6	TRBJ2-7	.	CASSPWTSPYEQYF	TGTGCCAGCAGCCCTTGGACTAGCCCCTACGAGCAGTACTTC
TRBD1	TRBV29-1	TRBJ1-2	.	CSVGRGGTGDSNGYTF	TGCAGCGTTGGGAGGGGCGGGACAGGGGACAGTAATGGCTACACCTTC